This T cell receptor (beta chain) emerged from a study of OX40 agonist ivuxolimab in advanced cancers. Across the study: Subjects had a mean age of around 60 years, with a range of 23 to 79; around 84% were male. Partial responses, seen in three patients, involved one hepatocellular carcinoma and two cutaneous melanomas.

Looked up from germline, CDR1 is SGHAT and CDR2 is FQNNGV. V lost 4 bases and J 1 base, leaving 10 bases between the germline ends. The CDR3 is 14 residues long. This clone was observed a single time. Its target is unknown. Sequencing used immunoSEQ multiplex PCR; TCRdb keeps in-frame clones, though not all of them. The sample carries some 80,000 clones, around 94% recorded once. Points from the study as a whole: The study observed clonal expansion of CD4+ and CD8+ blood T cells by week 6 at 0.1 to 3.0 mg/kg. Among the lowest peripheral clonal expansion occurred in 0.1-3.0 mg/kg partial responders.

Here the sequenced sample was CD4+ or CD8+ T cells sorted from blood, taken in a trial of the OX40 agonist ivuxolimab. The rearrangement uses TRBV11-2 and TRBJ1-1; D ambiguous. This clonotype was sampled from an adult with an advanced solid tumor such as melanoma, head and neck, liver or kidney cancer. This CDR3 is CASSSTPTNTEAFF. As DNA, the CDR3 is TGTGCCAGCAGCTCCACCCCTACGAACACTGAAGCTTTCTTT.